Below, 26 T cell receptor beta chains from the same sample are listed, as sequenced in a study of T cell clonotyping in hematopoietic cell transplantation. The time point denotes: recipient sample about 28 days before transplant, after cytoreduction. This table comes from immunoSEQ multiplex PCR, and its TCRdb copy is limited to in-frame clones, with some not included. Here the sample spans tens of thousands of clones, around 84% being singletons. The specimen comprised peripheral blood mononuclear cells, sampled before stem cell transplant. Receptors originate from a man aged 60 to 69 with myelodysplastic syndrome. Some clones in this sample may be carry-over from other donors' samples.

In its sample, this clone was seen once. The chain employs TRBV7-2 and TRBJ2-7; tentative D call: TRBD1 (5 bases). The germline V gene has CDR1 SGHTA and CDR2 FQGNSA. V shed 5 bases and J shed 3 bases, with 14 bases lying between them. This CDR3 contains 14 residues. The DNA of the CDR3 is TGTGCCAGCAGCCTCGGACACCAACTCTACGAGCAGTACTTC. The encoded protein is CASSLGHQLYEQYF.

The V call is TRBV10-3, the J call TRBJ1-1; 10 bases are shared with TRBD1. The CDR3 length is 15 residues. CDR1 and CDR2 (germline): ENHRY, SYGVKD. V lost 9 bases to trimming and J lost 0 bases; unmatched junction nucleotides: 7. CDR3 bases: TGTGCCATTATGACAGGGGGCCCCATGAACACTGAAGCTTTCTTT. Residues: CAIMTGGPMNTEAFF.

This chain links TRBV5-5 with TRBJ2-5, with 10 nucleotides matching TRBD1. The CDR3 length is 15 residues. V lost 0 bases, J lost 5 bases, and 4 bases stayed unmatched. Germline values: CDR1 SGHKS, CDR2 YYEKEE (reference sequence). The CDR3 coding sequence is TGTGCCAGCAGCTTGGGGGGGACAGGGGCTGAGACCCAGTACTTC. This encodes CASSLGGTGAETQYF.

This clone was found once. The chain joins TRBV7-2 to TRBJ2-1, with D unclear. CDR1 and CDR2 (germline): SGHTA, FQGNSA. The germline V and J ends were trimmed by 1 base and 3 bases, with 4 bases remaining between them. This CDR3 is built from 13 residues. The CDR3 spells CASSLDNYNEQFF. CDR3 DNA sequence: TGTGCCAGCAGCTTAGACAACTACAATGAGCAGTTCTTC.

The chain joins TRBV7-8 to TRBJ2-5, with TRBD2 matching 8 bases. This CDR3 has 15 residues. The germline CDR1 and CDR2 sequences are SGHVS and FQNEAQ. The V gene end was trimmed by 5 bases and the J gene end by 5 bases; junction bases not matched to a gene: 10. The CDR3 nucleotides are TGTGCCAGCAGCGTACGTGGGACTAGTCAGGAGACCCAGTACTTC. Encoded protein: CASSVRGTSQETQYF.

For this clone: Other nucleotide sequences from this sample produce the same CDR3. The rearrangement uses TRBV19 and TRBJ2-7; D gene unclear. Germline lookup yields CDR1 LNHDA and CDR2 SQIVND (reference sequence). The CDR3 length is 13 residues. V was shortened by 2 bases and J by 3 bases, with 8 bases between the two germline ends. CDR3 in DNA: TGTGCCAGTAGTATATCGCTATTCTACGAGCAGTACTTC. Translating it yields CASSISLFYEQYF.

The chain employs TRBV19 and TRBJ1-1; D may be TRBD1 (6 bases). Germline CDR1 LNHDA, CDR2 SQIVND (reference sequence). Deletions cut 7 bases from V and 10 bases from J, with 28 bases between. The CDR3 covers 16 residues. CDR3 coding DNA: TGTGCCAGTACCGACCTAGCCAAAGGGGGAGGTGTAAGAGCTTTCTTT. Its protein product is CASTDLAKGGGVRAFF.

The rearrangement uses TRBV5-1 and TRBJ1-1; D unresolved. The CDR3 runs 16 residues. Germline-derived CDR1 and CDR2 are SGHRS and YFSETQ. Trimming pared 0 bases from V and 0 bases from J, leaving 12 bases between. For the CDR3, the DNA is TGCGCCAGCAGCTTGGAGGGTCCAGCTATGAACACTGAAGCTTTCTTT. It specifies CASSLEGPAMNTEAFF.

J is TRBJ1-5 and V is TRBV6-1; TRBD1 matches at 7 bases. The CDR3 extends over 14 amino acids. The junction had 6 bases not matched to a gene; V was cut back by 5 bases and J by 5 bases. Germline V gene data show CDR1 as MNHNS and CDR2 as SASEGT. CDR3 in amino acids: CASSTDRVYQPQHF. The CDR3 DNA follows: TGTGCCAGCAGTACCGACAGGGTTTATCAGCCCCAGCATTTT.

The chain links TRBV6-5 to TRBJ2-1, with 8 bases identical to TRBD2. V shed 0 bases, J shed 3 bases, and the junction held 4 bases outside the gene matches. The CDR3 sequence is 16 residues long. Germline loops: CDR1 MNHEY, CDR2 SVGAGI. The CDR3 DNA is TGTGCCAGCAGTTACTCCCCGGGGGGGCTCTACAATGAGCAGTTCTTC. Translated: CASSYSPGGLYNEQFF.

This clone was seen just once. The chain uses TRBV11-3 and TRBJ2-7; perhaps TRBD1 as D (5 bases). The V gene's germline CDR1 is SGHNT and CDR2 YENEEA. The V and J ends lost 2 bases and 3 bases respectively, with 8 bases between them. This CDR3 is 13 amino acids long. CDR3 in amino acids: CASSLRQHYEQYF. The CDR3 coding sequence is TGTGCCAGCAGCTTAAGACAGCACTACGAGCAGTACTTC.

A note on this clone: Mismatch with germline at one junction end may stem from a read error. The chain recombines TRBV7-7 with TRBJ2-1, with 12 bases lining up with TRBD1. The germline CDR1 and CDR2 sequences are SSHAT and FNYEAQ (reference sequence). This CDR3 contains 15 residues. CDR3 region: CASSPGTGGRDEQFF. DNA of the CDR3: TGTGCTAGCAGCCCCGGGACAGGGGGCCGGGATGAGCAGTTCTTC.

This chain uses TRBV29-1 with TRBJ1-1, with 10 positions matching TRBD1. Germline trimming cut 4 bases from V and 6 bases from J; bases unmatched to any gene: 8. Germline CDR1 SQVTM, CDR2 ANQGSEA. This CDR3 contains 14 residues. The CDR3 DNA is TGCAGCGTTGTCTGGACAGGGGGATACGCTGAAGCTTTCTTT. Its translation is CSVVWTGGYAEAFF.

The chain carries TRBV10-3 and TRBJ1-1; possible D gene TRBD1, 6 bases. V dropped 3 bases and J dropped 2 bases, with 10 bases sitting between them. The CDR3 extends over 14 amino acids. CDR1 and CDR2 from the germline V gene are ENHRY and SYGVKD. Here the CDR3 DNA reads TGTGCCATCAGTGACCAAGGGGGAAACACTGAAGCTTTCTTT. Protein product: CAISDQGGNTEAFF.

The chain joins TRBV28 to TRBJ2-5; possible D gene TRBD2, 7 bases. V dropped 9 bases and J dropped 0 bases, with 17 bases sitting between them. The germline V gene has CDR1 MDHEN and CDR2 SYDVKM. The CDR3 contains 15 residues. In DNA, the CDR3 is TGTGCCAGTTCGGTAGGGGGGGGGAACCAAGAGACCCAGTACTTC. It translates to CASSVGGGNQETQYF.

V gene TRBV5-6 combines with J gene TRBJ2-1; tentatively, D is TRBD2 (7 bases). V lost 1 base, J lost 7 bases, and 18 bases lay in between. The CDR3 length is 16 residues. CDR1 is SGHDT, CDR2 YYEEEE, per germline. The CDR3 DNA reads TGTGCCAGCAGCTTGATTTTGGGGGGGGGCCAAAATGAGCAGTTCTTC. Translating it yields CASSLILGGGQNEQFF. The full variable domain, with the rest looked up from reference TRBV5-6 and TRBJ2-1, is DAGVTQSPTHLIKTRGQQVTLRCSPKSGHDTVSWYQQALGQGPQFIFQYYEEEERQRGNFPDRFSGHQFPNYSSELNVNALLLGDSALYLCASSLILGGGQNEQFFGPGTRLTVL.

The CDR3 bases are TGTGCCAGCAGCGGGACAGGGGCTAATGAAAAACTGTTTTTT. Its translation: CASSGTGANEKLFF. The chain combines TRBV5-6 with TRBJ1-4; 10 nucleotides line up with TRBD1. Germline V gene sequence: CDR1 SGHDT, CDR2 YYEEEE. V shed 4 bases, J shed 3 bases, and the junction held 0 bases outside the gene matches. The CDR3 runs to 14 residues.

The chain carries TRBV19 and TRBJ1-5; D not resolved. The CDR3 loop spans 15 amino acids. V was pared by 3 bases and J by 1 base, with 10 bases between. CDR1 and CDR2 (germline): LNHDA, SQIVND (reference sequence). CDR3 nucleotides: TGTGCCAGTAGTATTCAAGTTGGGAGCAATCAGCCCCAGCATTTT. This sequence encodes CASSIQVGSNQPQHF.

A note on this clone: An end of the junction differs from the germline gene, which may be a read error. This chain links TRBV7-7 with TRBJ1-4, with D possibly being TRBD1 (5 bases). CDR1 SSHAT and CDR2 FNYEAQ come from the germline V gene (reference sequence). This CDR3 contains 15 residues. The CDR3 sequence: CASSLVVRVSEKLFF. The CDR3 DNA is TGTGCTAGCAGCTTAGTGGTCAGGGTAAGCGAAAAACTGTTTTTT.

This rearrangement joins TRBV30 to TRBJ1-1; 8 nucleotides agree with TRBD1. The germline CDR1 and CDR2 sequences are GTSNPN and SVGIG (reference sequence). The CDR3 is 14 amino acids. J lost 0 bases, V lost 1 base, and 1 base had no gene match. The DNA of the CDR3 is TGTGCCTGGAGTGGGGACAGGCTGAACACTGAAGCTTTCTTT. It is translated as CAWSGDRLNTEAFF.

This clone was found once. The rearrangement uses TRBV30 and TRBJ1-1; D uncertain. The CDR3 consists of 13 residues. CDR1 GTSNPN and CDR2 SVGIG come from the germline V gene (reference sequence). V was shortened by 7 bases and J by 0 bases, with 12 bases between the two germline ends. CDR3 sequence (DNA): TGTGCCTCAGACGGGCCCTTGAACACTGAAGCTTTCTTT. It translates to CASDGPLNTEAFF.

The chain uses TRBV18 and TRBJ2-7, with TRBD1 identical over 7 bases. Germline values: CDR1 KGHSH, CDR2 LQKENI. The trim removed 3 bases at V and 6 bases at J, leaving 5 bases unmatched. The CDR3 runs to 13 residues. The CDR3 loop reads CASSPTTGTEQYF. CDR3 nucleotides: TGTGCCAGCTCACCGACGACAGGGACCGAGCAGTACTTC.

This clone came up a few times. This chain links TRBV5-6 with TRBJ1-1, with D perhaps matching TRBD1 (5 bases). This CDR3 region has 14 residues. CDR1 SGHDT and CDR2 YYEEEE come from the germline V gene. Trimming shortened V by 0 bases and J by 0 bases, and 6 bases separated the two germline ends. DNA of the CDR3: TGTGCCAGCAGCTTGGTACAGGTGAACACTGAAGCTTTCTTT. Protein: CASSLVQVNTEAFF.

This chain connects TRBV6-1 to TRBJ1-4; D is ambiguous. Germline V CDR1 and CDR2: MNHNS, SASEGT. Trimming took 3 bases from V and 9 from J, leaving 8 bases between them. This CDR3 is 12 amino acids long. CDR3: CASSDSLQKLFF. The CDR3, as DNA: TGTGCCAGCAGTGACAGTTTACAAAAACTGTTTTTT.

J is TRBJ1-2 and V is TRBV30, with a weak D call TRBD1 (6 bases). Trimming shortened V by 2 bases and J by 8 bases, and 18 bases separated the two germline ends. This CDR3 contains 14 residues. Germline-derived CDR1 and CDR2 are GTSNPN and SVGIG (reference sequence). The CDR3: CAWSRNREGQGYTF. The CDR3 DNA follows: TGTGCCTGGAGTAGAAACAGGGAGGGCCAGGGCTACACCTTC.

The gene calls are TRBV28 and TRBJ2-2, with TRBD2 identical over 7 bases. Germline values: CDR1 MDHEN, CDR2 SYDVKM. The ends lost 2 bases at V and 2 bases at J; junction bases unmatched: 5. The CDR3 sequence is 16 residues long. CDR3 region: CASSLLAGVNTGELFF. The CDR3, as DNA: TGTGCCAGCAGTTTACTCGCGGGGGTAAACACCGGGGAGCTGTTTTTT.